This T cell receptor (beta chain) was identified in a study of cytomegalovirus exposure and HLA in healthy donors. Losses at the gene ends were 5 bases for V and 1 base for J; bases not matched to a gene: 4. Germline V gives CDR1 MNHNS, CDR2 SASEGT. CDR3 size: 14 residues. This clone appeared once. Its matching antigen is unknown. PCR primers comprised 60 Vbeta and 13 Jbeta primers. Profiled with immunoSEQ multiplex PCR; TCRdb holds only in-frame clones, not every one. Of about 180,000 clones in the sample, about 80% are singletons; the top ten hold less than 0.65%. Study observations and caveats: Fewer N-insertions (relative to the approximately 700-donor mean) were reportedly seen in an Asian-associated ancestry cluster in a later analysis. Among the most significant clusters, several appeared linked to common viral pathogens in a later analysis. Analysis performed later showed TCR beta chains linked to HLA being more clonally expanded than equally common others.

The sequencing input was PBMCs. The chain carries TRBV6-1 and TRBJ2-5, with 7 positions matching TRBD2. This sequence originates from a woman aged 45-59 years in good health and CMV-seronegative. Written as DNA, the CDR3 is TGTGCCAGCAGTTGGGGGACTATCCAAGAGACCCAGTACTTC. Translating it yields CASSWGTIQETQYF.